This TCR beta chain was observed in a study of blood T cells in healthy people across ages. The study's findings and limits: Diversity figures derived from one million T cells were judged to underestimate the true value. Per million T cells, TCR beta diversity dropped about linearly as age rose.

Germline loops: CDR1 LGHNA, CDR2 YNFKEQ. V lost 0 bases and J lost 3, with 9 bases in between. The CDR3 extends over 15 amino acids. This clonotype has ten or more counts. What it binds is unknown. A J-beta primer mix and a sample-barcoded 5' primer were used in a second PCR of roughly 6 to 11 cycles. Every sample gave at least 2.5 million paired-end reads containing CDR3. TCRdb re-derived calls from the 5' RACE reads in MiXCR, one entry per CDR3 protein. Of roughly 790,000 distinct CDR3 sequences in the sample, roughly 47% were seen once. The receptor comes from a woman in her sixties or seventies in good health. V and J are TRBV4-2 and TRBJ2-1; tentative D call: TRBD2 (7 bases). The specimen was blood. CDR3 region: CASSQDRGGYNEQFF. CDR3 nucleotide sequence: TGTGCCAGCAGCCAAGATAGGGGGGGCTACAATGAGCAGTTCTTC.